The rows below give T cell receptor beta chains drawn from one sample of a study of blood T cell repertoires in COVID-19. TCRdb keeps only in-frame clones here, not all; method: immunoSEQ multiplex PCR. This sample yields some 150,000 clones, of which roughly 85% are seen a single time; roughly 3.3% belongs to the top ten. Sequencing used peripheral blood. These receptors came from a man between 65 and 85 years old with acute or convalescent COVID-19. Each CDR3 is given with its conserved first and last residue. D genes are given only for firm matches. Clone sizes are given selectively: once, few, many, or a class where the clone is expanded.

>TRBJ2-2|TRBD1|TRBV15|.
CATSRVRQGHGELFF
TGTGCCACCAGCAGAGTTAGACAGGGCCACGGGGAGCTGTTTTTT
>TRBJ2-2|.|TRBV19|few
CASSIDLWGENTGELFF
TGTGCCAGTAGTATAGATCTCTGGGGGGAGAACACCGGGGAGCTGTTTTTT
>TRBJ2-7|TRBD1|TRBV13|.
CASSRPGTGSDYEQYF
TGTGCCAGCAGCCGCCCCGGGACAGGGTCAGACTACGAGCAGTACTTC
>TRBJ1-1|TRBD1|TRBV5-4|.
CASSWTGGNTEAFF
TGTGCCAGCAGCTGGACAGGGGGGAACACTGAAGCTTTCTTT
>TRBJ1-5|.|TRBV5-6|.
CASSPGPSPAHQPQHF
TGTGCCAGCAGCCCTGGGCCCTCCCCGGCCCATCAGCCCCAGCATTTT
>TRBJ2-7|.|TRBV5-1|few
CASSAEPWDEQYF
TGCGCCAGCAGCGCGGAACCTTGGGACGAGCAGTACTTC
>TRBJ2-5|TRBD2|TRBV5-6|.
CASSWGTSGAQETQYF
TGTGCCAGCAGCTGGGGGACTAGCGGGGCCCAAGAGACCCAGTACTTC
>TRBJ2-3|TRBD2|TRBV9|.
CASSVAGGGRGTDTQYF
TGTGCCAGCAGCGTAGCTGGGGGGGGGAGAGGCACAGATACGCAGTATTTT
>TRBJ1-2|.|TRBV5-6|.
CADAGALDYGYTF
TGTGCCGACGCGGGGGCTTTAGACTATGGCTACACCTTC
>TRBJ2-3|.|TRBV28|.
CASRLLGDLTDTQYF
TGTGCCAGCAGACTCCTAGGGGATTTAACAGATACGCAGTATTTT
>TRBJ1-6|.|TRBV27|.
CASSFGNSPLHF
TGTGCCAGCAGTTTCGGGAATTCACCCCTCCACTTT
>TRBJ2-5|TRBD1|TRBV5-1|.
CASSLEPGGAYQETQYF
TGCGCCAGCAGCTTGGAGCCAGGGGGTGCGTACCAAGAGACCCAGTACTTC
>TRBJ2-1|TRBD2|TRBV7-2|.
CASINQRGSTYNEQFF
TGTGCCAGCATCAACCAGCGGGGTTCTACCTACAATGAGCAGTTCTTC
>TRBJ2-2|TRBD2|TRBV19|.
CASETSVGELFF
TGTGCCAGCGAAACTAGCGTTGGGGAGCTGTTTTTT
>TRBJ2-7|TRBD2|TRBV27|.
CASSLVTSGEQYF
TGTGCCAGCAGTTTAGTGACTAGCGGCGAGCAGTACTTC
>TRBJ2-1|.|TRBV20-1|.
CSARVTREQFF
TGCAGTGCTAGGGTGACTCGTGAGCAGTTCTTC
>TRBJ1-6|.|TRBV9|.
CASSPRGTAYNSPLHF
TGTGCCAGCAGCCCAAGGGGGACGGCTTATAATTCACCCCTCCACTTT
>TRBJ1-1|.|TRBV11-3|.
CASSLDRHTEAFF
TGTGCCAGCAGCTTGGACAGACACACTGAAGCTTTCTTT
>TRBJ2-5|.|TRBV7-7|.
CASSFQEGWQETQYF
TGTGCTAGCAGCTTCCAAGAGGGCTGGCAAGAGACCCAGTACTTC
>TRBJ2-7|TRBD1|TRBV28|.
CASKGGYPDREAYEQYF
TGTGCCAGCAAGGGGGGATACCCGGACAGGGAGGCCTACGAGCAGTACTTC
>TRBJ2-5|.|TRBV28|.
CASSSPVQETQYF
TGTGCCAGCAGTTCGCCAGTGCAAGAGACCCAGTACTTC
>TRBJ1-5|TRBD1|TRBV4-3|.
CASSRDRGIQPQHF
TGCGCCAGCAGCCGGGACAGGGGAATTCAGCCCCAGCATTTT
>TRBJ2-1|.|TRBV6-5|.
CASSYPYGEQFF
TGTGCCAGCAGTTACCCTTACGGGGAGCAGTTCTTC
>TRBJ1-5|TRBD1|TRBV19|.
CASSGTGGGNQPQHF
TGTGCCAGTAGTGGGACAGGGGGCGGCAATCAGCCCCAGCATTTT
>TRBJ2-3|TRBD2|TRBV29-1|.
CSVTAGSTDTQYF
TGCAGCGTTACAGCGGGGAGCACAGATACGCAGTATTTT
>TRBJ2-7|.|TRBV11-1|.
CASSLMSGLTYEQYF
TGTGCCAGCAGCTTAATGAGCGGACTAACCTACGAGCAGTACTTC
>TRBJ2-7|.|TRBV9|.
CASSASGTPNYEQYF
TGTGCCAGCAGCGCCTCGGGGACACCTAACTACGAGCAGTACTTC
>TRBJ2-3|.|TRBV19|.
CASSLRGVTDTQYF
TGTGCCAGTAGTCTCCGGGGAGTAACAGATACGCAGTATTTT